This T cell receptor (beta chain) was found in a study of T cell changes during pregnancy in multiple sclerosis. V gave up 3 bases and J gave up 6 bases; unmatched junction bases: 6. Germline lookup yields CDR1 LNHDA and CDR2 SQIVND (reference sequence). CDR3 length: 15 amino acids. Clones were sequenced by immunoSEQ multiplex PCR, and TCRdb holds only the in-frame ones, with some missing. Of about 87,000 clones in the sample, about 94% are singletons; the top ten hold about 1.4%. This rearrangement joins TRBV19 to TRBJ2-1, with 9 bases aligning to TRBD2. Sequencing used peripheral blood, obtained in the third trimester of pregnancy. The clonotype originates from a female donor in good health, enrolled as a control in a pregnancy study. As DNA, the CDR3 is TGTGCCAGTAGTATGACTAGCGGAGGCGTCAATGAGCAGTTCTTC. Its translation is CASSMTSGGVNEQFF.